The TCR beta chain described here comes from a study of T-cell memory formation after mild COVID-19. Study-level results: Second-wave clones with a day 37 peak had unconfirmed SARS-CoV-2 specificity. Certain responding clones were present in pre-infection memory, suggesting participation of cross-reactive memory. Whereas later expanders leaned CD4+, clones contracting day 15 to 85 showed a balanced CD4/CD8 makeup.

The J segment lost 7 bases and the V segment lost 4 bases, leaving 6 bases of the junction unmatched. The CDR3 consists of 15 residues. Germline V gene sequence: CDR1 SGHRS, CDR2 YFSETQ. TCRdb ran MiXCR on the 5' RACE reads and lists one entry per CDR3 protein. Of roughly 260,000 distinct CDR3 sequences listed, around 15% are singletons. Remarks on this clonotype: Its target is not known.

This sequence joins TRBV5-1 and TRBJ1-6; 9 positions agree with TRBD1. The sample comprised PBMCs or a T cell subset sorted from them (not recorded which). The TCR comes from a man aged 18 to 29 who had mild COVID-19 (a few samples of this study predate the infection). Cell type and time point are not known. CDR3 in DNA: TGCGCCAGCAGCCCGGGGACAGGGAAGAATTCACCCCTCCACTTT. This codes for CASSPGTGKNSPLHF.